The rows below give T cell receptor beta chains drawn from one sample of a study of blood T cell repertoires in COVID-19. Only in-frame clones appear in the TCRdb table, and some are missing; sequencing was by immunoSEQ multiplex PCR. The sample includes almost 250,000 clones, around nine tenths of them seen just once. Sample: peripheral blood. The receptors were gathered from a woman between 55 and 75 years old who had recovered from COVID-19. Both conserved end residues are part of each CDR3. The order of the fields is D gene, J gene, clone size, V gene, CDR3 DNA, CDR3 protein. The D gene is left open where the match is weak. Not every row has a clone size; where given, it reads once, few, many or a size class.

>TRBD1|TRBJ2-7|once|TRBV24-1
TGTGCCACCAGTGATCGACAGGGTGCTGCCTACGAGCAGTACTTC
CATSDRQGAAYEQYF
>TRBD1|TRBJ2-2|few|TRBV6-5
TGTGCCAGCACCCTGGACAGGGGGCGCGGGGAGCTGTTTTTT
CASTLDRGRGELFF
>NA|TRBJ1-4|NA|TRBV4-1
TGCGCCAGCAGCCAACGGACAGAAACTAATGAAAAACTGTTTTTT
CASSQRTETNEKLFF
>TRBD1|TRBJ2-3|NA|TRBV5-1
TGCGCCAGCAGCGAAGGACAGGGGGCGGGCACAGATACGCAGTATTTT
CASSEGQGAGTDTQYF
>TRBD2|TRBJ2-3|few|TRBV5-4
TGTGCCAGCAGCGCATATAGCGGGGGCTACACAGATACGCAGTATTTT
CASSAYSGGYTDTQYF
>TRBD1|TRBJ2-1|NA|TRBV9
TGTGCCAGCAGCCCCCCGGGACAGGGTTTAATTGAGCAGTTCTTC
CASSPPGQGLIEQFF
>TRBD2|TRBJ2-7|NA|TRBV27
TGTGCCAGCAGTTTAAAGGGACTAGCGGGGGGATACGAGCAGTACTTC
CASSLKGLAGGYEQYF
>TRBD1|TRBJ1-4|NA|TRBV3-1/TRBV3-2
TGTGCCAGCAGCCGGGGACAGGCGACTAATGAAAAACTGTTTTTT
CASSRGQATNEKLFF
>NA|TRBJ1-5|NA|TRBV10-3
TGTGCCATAGGTGGGGCAGGGGAGCCCCAGCATTTT
CAIGGAGEPQHF
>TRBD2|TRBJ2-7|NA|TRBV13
TGTGCCAGCAGCTTAGAGGGTGGCGGGGGATCGGGGGAGCAGTACTTC
CASSLEGGGGSGEQYF
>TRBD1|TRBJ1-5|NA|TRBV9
TGTGCCAGCAGCCGGACAGGGGATATTCAGCCCCAGCATTTT
CASSRTGDIQPQHF
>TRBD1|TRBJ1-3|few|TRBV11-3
TGTGCCAGCAGTACAGGGGTTGGAAACACCATATATTTT
CASSTGVGNTIYF
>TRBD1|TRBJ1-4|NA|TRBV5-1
TGCGCCAGCAGGTCGACAGGGACTAATGAAAAACTGTTTTTT
CASRSTGTNEKLFF
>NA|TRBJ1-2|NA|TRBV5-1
TGCGCCAGCAGCTTGGAGCCGGGGGTGGGCTATGGCTACACCTTC
CASSLEPGVGYGYTF
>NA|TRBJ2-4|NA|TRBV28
TGTGCCAGCAGCCTTCTACCCCCCGACCCGGAGAGGCCAGCCAAAAACATTCAGTACTTC
CASSLLPPDPERPAKNIQYF
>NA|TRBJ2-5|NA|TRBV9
TGTGCCAGCAGCGCCCTAGGGGGTGGGGAGACCCAGTACTTC
CASSALGGGETQYF
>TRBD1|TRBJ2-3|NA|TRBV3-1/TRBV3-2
TGTGCCAGTACTGGACAGGGGGATACGCAGTATTTT
CASTGQGDTQYF
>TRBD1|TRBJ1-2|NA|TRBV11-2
TGTGCCAGTGTAGGACAGGCCTACTATGGCTACACCTTC
CASVGQAYYGYTF
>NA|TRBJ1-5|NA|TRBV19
TGTGCCAGTAGTACTCGGGTTATTCAGCCCCAGCATTTT
CASSTRVIQPQHF